This T cell receptor (beta chain) emerged from a study of shared clonotypes between healthy human individuals. Trimming left V 1 base short and J 4 bases short, with 9 bases between. The CDR3 contains 14 residues. Germline V gene sequence: CDR1 LNHDA, CDR2 SQIVND (reference sequence). This clone appeared a single time. Sequencing was performed with immunoSEQ multiplex PCR; in TCRdb, only in-frame clones are kept and a portion is missing. The data hold 2.5 million or so clones, with around nine tenths observed a single time. The chain has TRBV19 and TRBJ2-3; D not resolved. Sequenced: naive CD4+ T cells sorted from blood. The subset: CD45RA+ positively selected. The receptor comes from a man aged 18 to 35 in good health. Here the CDR3 DNA reads TGTGCCAGTAGTATAGGACCAGCCGCAGATACGCAGTATTTT. It specifies CASSIGPAADTQYF.